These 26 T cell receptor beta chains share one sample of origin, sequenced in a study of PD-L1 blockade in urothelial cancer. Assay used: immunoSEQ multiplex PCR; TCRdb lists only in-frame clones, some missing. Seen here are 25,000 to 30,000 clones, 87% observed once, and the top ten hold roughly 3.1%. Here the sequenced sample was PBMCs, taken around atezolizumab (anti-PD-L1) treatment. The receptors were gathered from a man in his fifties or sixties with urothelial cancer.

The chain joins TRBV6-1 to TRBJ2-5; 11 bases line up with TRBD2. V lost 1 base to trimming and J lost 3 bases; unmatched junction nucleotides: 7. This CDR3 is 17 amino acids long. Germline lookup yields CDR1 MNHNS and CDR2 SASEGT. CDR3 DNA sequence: TGTGCCAGCAGTGAAGTAGCGGGGGGGCTATGGGAAGAGACCCAGTACTTC. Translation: CASSEVAGGLWEETQYF.

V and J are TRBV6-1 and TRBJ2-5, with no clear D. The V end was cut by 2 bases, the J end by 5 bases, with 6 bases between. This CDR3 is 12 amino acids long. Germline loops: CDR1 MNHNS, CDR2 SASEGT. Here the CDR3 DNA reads TGTGCCAGCAGTGAACTCCGGGAGACCCAGTACTTC. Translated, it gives CASSELRETQYF.

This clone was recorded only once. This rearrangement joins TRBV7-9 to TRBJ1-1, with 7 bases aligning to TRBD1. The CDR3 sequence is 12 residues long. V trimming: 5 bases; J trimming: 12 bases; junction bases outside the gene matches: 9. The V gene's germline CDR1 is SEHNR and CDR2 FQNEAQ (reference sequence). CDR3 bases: TGTGCCAGCAGCCAGACAGGGTCCGAAACTTTCTTT. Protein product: CASSQTGSETFF.

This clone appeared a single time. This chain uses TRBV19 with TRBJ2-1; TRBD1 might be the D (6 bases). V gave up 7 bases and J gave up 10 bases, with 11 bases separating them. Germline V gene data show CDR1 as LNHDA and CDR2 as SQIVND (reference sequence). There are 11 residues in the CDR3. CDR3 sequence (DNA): TGTGCCAGTACCCTAGGGACAGAGCAGTTCTTC. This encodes CASTLGTEQFF.

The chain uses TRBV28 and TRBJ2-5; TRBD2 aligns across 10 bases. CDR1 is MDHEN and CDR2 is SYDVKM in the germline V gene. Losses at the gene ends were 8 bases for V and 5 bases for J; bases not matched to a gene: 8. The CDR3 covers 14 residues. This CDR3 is CASRAGGPMETQYF. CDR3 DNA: TGTGCCAGCCGAGCGGGGGGGCCTATGGAGACCCAGTACTTC.

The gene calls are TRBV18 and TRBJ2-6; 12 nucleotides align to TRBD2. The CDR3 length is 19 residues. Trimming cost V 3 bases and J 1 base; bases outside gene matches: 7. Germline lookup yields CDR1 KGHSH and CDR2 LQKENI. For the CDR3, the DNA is TGTGCCAGCTCACCGTTTGCTAGCGGGAGGGCTTCTGGGGCCAACGTCCTGACTTTC. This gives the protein CASSPFASGRASGANVLTF.

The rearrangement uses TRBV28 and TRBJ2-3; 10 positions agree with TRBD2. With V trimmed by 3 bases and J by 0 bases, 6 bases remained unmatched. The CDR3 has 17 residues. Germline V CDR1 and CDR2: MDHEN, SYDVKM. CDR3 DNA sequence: TGTGCCAGCAGTTTCCGGACTAGCGGAACTAGCACAGATACGCAGTATTTT. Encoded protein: CASSFRTSGTSTDTQYF.

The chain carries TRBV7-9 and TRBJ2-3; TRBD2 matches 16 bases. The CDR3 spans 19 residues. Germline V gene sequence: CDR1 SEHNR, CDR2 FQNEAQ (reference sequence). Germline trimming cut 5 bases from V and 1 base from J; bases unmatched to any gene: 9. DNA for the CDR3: TGTGCCAGCAGCCTCTCCCCGGGACTAGCGGGAGGGCGCACAGATACGCAGTATTTT. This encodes CASSLSPGLAGGRTDTQYF.

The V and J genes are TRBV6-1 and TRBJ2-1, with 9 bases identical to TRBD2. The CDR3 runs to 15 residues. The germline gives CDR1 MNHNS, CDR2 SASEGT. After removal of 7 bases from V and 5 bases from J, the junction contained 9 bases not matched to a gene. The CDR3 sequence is CASNLAGSTNNEQFF. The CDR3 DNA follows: TGTGCCAGCAACCTAGCGGGATCAACTAACAATGAGCAGTTCTTC.

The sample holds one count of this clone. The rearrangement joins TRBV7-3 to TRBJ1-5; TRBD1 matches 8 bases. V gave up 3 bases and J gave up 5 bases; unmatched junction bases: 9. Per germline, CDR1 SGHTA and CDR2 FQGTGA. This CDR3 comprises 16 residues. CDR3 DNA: TGTGCCAGCAGCTTCCCGGACAGGGTGAGGGATCAGCCCCAGCATTTT. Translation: CASSFPDRVRDQPQHF.

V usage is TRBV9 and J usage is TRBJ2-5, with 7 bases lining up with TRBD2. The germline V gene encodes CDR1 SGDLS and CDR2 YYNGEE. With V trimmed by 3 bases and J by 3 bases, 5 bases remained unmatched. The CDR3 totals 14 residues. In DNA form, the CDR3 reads TGTGCCAGCAGCGGCGGGGGTTTGAAAGAGACCCAGTACTTC. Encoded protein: CASSGGGLKETQYF.

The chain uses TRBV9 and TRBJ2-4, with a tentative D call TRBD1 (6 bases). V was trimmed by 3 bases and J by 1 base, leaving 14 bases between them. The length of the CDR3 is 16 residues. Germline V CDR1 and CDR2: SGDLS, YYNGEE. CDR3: CASSELARGAKNIQYF. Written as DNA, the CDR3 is TGTGCCAGCAGCGAGCTGGCCAGGGGTGCCAAAAACATTCAGTACTTC.

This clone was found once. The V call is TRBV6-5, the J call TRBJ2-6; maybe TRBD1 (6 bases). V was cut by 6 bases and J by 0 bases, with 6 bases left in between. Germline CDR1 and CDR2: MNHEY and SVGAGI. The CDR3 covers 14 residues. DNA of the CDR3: TGTGCCAGCAGCAGGGGCTCTGGGGCCAACGTCCTGACTTTC. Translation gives CASSRGSGANVLTF.

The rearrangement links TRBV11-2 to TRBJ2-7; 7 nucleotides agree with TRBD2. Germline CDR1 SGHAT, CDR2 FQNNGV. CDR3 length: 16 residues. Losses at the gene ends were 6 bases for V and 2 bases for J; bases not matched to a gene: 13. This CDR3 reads CASSQHRDYRTYEQYF. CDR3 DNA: TGTGCCAGCAGTCAACACCGGGACTACCGGACCTACGAGCAGTACTTC.

CDR3 in amino acids: CASSLLTGVTSSGANVLTF. The DNA for the CDR3 is TGTGCCAGCAGCTTATTAACAGGGGTCACTTCCTCTGGGGCCAACGTCCTGACTTTC. The chain uses TRBV5-6 and TRBJ2-6; 7 positions match TRBD1. CDR3 size: 19 residues. CDR1 SGHDT and CDR2 YYEEEE come from the germline V gene. V was pared by 2 bases and J by 0 bases, with 11 bases of the junction left unmatched.

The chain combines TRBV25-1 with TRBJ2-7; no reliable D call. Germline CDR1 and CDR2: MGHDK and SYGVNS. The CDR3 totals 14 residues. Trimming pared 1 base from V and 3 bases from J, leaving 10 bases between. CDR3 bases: TGTGCCAGCAGTGAATCTGGGCAGAGCTACGAGCAGTACTTC. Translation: CASSESGQSYEQYF.

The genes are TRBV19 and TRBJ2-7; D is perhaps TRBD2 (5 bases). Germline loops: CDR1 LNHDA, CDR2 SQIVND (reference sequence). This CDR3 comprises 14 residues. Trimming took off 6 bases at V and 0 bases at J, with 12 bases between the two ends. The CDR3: CASSIGRGSYEQYF. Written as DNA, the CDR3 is TGTGCCAGTAGCATCGGCCGGGGCTCCTACGAGCAGTACTTC.

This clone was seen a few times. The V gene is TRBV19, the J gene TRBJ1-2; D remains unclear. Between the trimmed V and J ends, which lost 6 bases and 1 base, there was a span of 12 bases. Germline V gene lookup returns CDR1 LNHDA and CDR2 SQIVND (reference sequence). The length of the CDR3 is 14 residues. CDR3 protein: CASSTSAVNYGYTF. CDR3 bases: TGTGCCAGTAGCACCTCAGCGGTTAACTATGGCTACACCTTC.

The CDR3 sequence: CASSELGAGPGQETQYF. In DNA, the CDR3 is TGTGCCAGCAGTGAGCTGGGGGCGGGCCCAGGCCAAGAGACCCAGTACTTC. The J gene is TRBJ2-5, the V gene TRBV25-1; D is perhaps TRBD1 (6 bases). V lost 3 bases to trimming and J lost 1 base, with 18 bases between them. Germline values: CDR1 MGHDK, CDR2 SYGVNS. CDR3 length equals 17 residues.

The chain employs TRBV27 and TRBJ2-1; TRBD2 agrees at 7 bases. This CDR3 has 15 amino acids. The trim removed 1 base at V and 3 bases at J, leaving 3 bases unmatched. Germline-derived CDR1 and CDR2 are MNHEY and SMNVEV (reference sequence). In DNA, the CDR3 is TGTGCCAGCAGTTTATACCTAGCGGACTACAATGAGCAGTTCTTC. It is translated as CASSLYLADYNEQFF.

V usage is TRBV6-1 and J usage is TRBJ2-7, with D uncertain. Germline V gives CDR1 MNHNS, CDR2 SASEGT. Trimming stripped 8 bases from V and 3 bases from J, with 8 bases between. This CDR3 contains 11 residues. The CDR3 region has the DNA TGTGCCAGCGGTACTTTCTACGAGCAGTACTTC. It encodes CASGTFYEQYF.

CDR3 sequence reads: CASSSSGQPQHF. The CDR3 DNA reads TGTGCCAGCTCTTCGTCGGGACAGCCCCAGCATTTT. V is TRBV18 and J is TRBJ1-5; D gene uncertain. With 6 bases removed from V and 7 bases from J, the gap between germline ends came to 10 bases. Germline CDR1 reads KGHSH; CDR2 reads LQKENI. The CDR3 contains 12 residues.

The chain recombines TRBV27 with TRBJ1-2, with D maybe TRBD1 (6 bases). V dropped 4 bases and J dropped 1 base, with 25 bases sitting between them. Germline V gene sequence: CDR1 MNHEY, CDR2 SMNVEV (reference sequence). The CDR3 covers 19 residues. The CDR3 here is CASSSGQPNIRGGNYGYTF. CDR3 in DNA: TGTGCCAGCAGTTCCGGACAACCCAACATCCGAGGGGGTAACTATGGCTACACCTTC.

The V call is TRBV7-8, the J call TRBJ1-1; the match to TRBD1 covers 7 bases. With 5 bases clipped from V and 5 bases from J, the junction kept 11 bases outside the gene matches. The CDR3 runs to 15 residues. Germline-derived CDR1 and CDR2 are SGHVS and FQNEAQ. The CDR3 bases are TGTGCCAGCAGCCTAAAACAGGGGTGGGGGACTGAAGCTTTCTTT. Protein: CASSLKQGWGTEAFF.

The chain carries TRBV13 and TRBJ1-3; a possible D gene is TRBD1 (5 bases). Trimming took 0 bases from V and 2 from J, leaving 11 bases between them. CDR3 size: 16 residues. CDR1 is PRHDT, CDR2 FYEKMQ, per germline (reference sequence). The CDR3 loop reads CASSLGGQGTGNTIYF. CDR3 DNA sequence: TGTGCCAGCAGCTTAGGCGGTCAGGGAACTGGAAACACCATATATTTT.

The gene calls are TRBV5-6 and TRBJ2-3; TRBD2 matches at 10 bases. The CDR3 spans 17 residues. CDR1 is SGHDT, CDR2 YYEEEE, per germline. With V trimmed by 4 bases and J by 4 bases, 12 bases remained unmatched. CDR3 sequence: CASSPHPLAGEADTQYF. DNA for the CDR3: TGTGCCAGCAGCCCTCACCCTCTAGCGGGGGAGGCAGATACGCAGTATTTT.